The clone carrying this TCR beta chain has just a few counts. TCRdb reprocessed the reads with MiXCR, giving one entry per CDR3 protein. The profile shows about 310,000 distinct CDR3 sequences, 15% to 20% of them singletons. The data belong to a study of T cell repertoires in cytomegalovirus infection. On the study more broadly: CMV infection plus the matching HLA type was flagged by public TCR beta signatures.

This CDR3 comprises 14 residues. Germline values: CDR1 MDHEN, CDR2 SYDVKM. V lost 2 bases, J lost 5 bases, and 13 bases lay in between. The sequenced sample consisted of PBMCs. The V gene is TRBV28, the J gene TRBJ2-7; D may be TRBD1 or TRBD2 (5 bases each). This sequence was found in a human donor in good health (CMV status not recorded). Some clones in this sample may be carry-over from other donors' samples. CDR3 nucleotides: TGTGCCAGCAGTTTAGAGGGGCCGCTGAACGAGCAGTACTTC. Encoded protein: CASSLEGPLNEQYF.